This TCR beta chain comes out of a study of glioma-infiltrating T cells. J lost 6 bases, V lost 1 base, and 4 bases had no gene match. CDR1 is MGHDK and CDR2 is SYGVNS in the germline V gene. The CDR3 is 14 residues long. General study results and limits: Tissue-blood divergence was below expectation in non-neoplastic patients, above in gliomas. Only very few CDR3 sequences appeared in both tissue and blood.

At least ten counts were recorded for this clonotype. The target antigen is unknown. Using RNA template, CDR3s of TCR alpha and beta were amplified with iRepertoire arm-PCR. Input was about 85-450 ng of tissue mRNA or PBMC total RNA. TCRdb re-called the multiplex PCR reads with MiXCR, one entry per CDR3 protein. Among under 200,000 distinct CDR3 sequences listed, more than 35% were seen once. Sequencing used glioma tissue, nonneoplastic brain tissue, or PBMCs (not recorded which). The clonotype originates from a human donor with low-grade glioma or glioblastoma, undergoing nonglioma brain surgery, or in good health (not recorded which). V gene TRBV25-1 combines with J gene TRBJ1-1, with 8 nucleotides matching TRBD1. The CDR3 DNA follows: TGTGCCAGCAGTGAATCCGTGGACAGGGCTGAAGCTTTCTTT. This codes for CASSESVDRAEAFF.